The clone carrying this T cell receptor (beta chain) turned up a few times. The antigen is undetermined. Time point reported: pre-sensitization, week 0. Treatment in this sample: therapeutic diphenylcyclopropenone sensitization with weekly scalp DPC. The data were taken from a study of human T cells and chemical hapten exposure. Study information: Throughout a study of 20 to 25 weeks, patients underwent weekly scalp administration of diphenylcyclopropenone doses. Whole-study findings and limits: The study found that DPC sensitization did not change TCRs above 1 in 1000 frequency. Significantly greater numbers of large CDR3 similarity clusters came from expanded TCRs than from controls.

Library construction involved attaching unique molecular identifiers to individual cDNA molecules, which allowed quantitative, reproducible TCR counting. In TCRdb, the RACE reads were re-called with MiXCR into one record per CDR3 protein. The sample lists more than 150,000 distinct CDR3 sequences; roughly 30% were seen once. CDR1 and CDR2 from the germline V gene are LNHDA and SQIVND (reference sequence). The CDR3 sequence is 15 residues long. V trimming: 9 bases; J trimming: 7 bases; junction bases outside the gene matches: 13. The clonotype originates from a woman in her twenties or thirties with alopecia areata. Some clones in this sample may be carry-over from other donors' samples. J is TRBJ1-5 and V is TRBV19; 9 nucleotides match TRBD1. The sequences come from whole blood, collected in connection with sensitization to the hapten diphenylcyclopropenone (DPC). In nucleotides, the CDR3 is TGTGCCAGCAAAGGGACAGGGAGTCTCTGGCAGCCCCAGCATTTT. Protein sequence: CASKGTGSLWQPQHF.